The source of this T cell receptor (beta chain) is a study of T cell responses to AZD1222 COVID-19 vaccine. The ends lost 5 bases at V and 9 bases at J; junction bases unmatched: 9. The CDR3 has 15 residues. Germline assignment: CDR1 SNHLY and CDR2 FYNNEI. Sequenced by immunoSEQ multiplex PCR; TCRdb stores in-frame clones only, minus some. The repertoire holds over 130,000 clones, with 85% to 90% as singletons. The chain is built from TRBV2 and TRBJ2-1; 11 nucleotides line up with TRBD2. The input for sequencing was peripheral blood, taken on day 0 of AZD1222 vaccination. The sequence was collected from an adult in good health. For the CDR3, the DNA is TGTGCCAGCAGTTTGACTAGCGGGATTGTGGGTGAGCAGTTCTTC. Amino acid sequence: CASSLTSGIVGEQFF.